What follows describes a single T cell receptor (beta chain). CDR1 WSHSY and CDR2 SAAADI come from the germline V gene. Trimming cost V 7 bases and J 1 base; bases outside gene matches: 3. CDR3 size: 14 residues. These data originate in a study of identical twins. TCRdb ran MiXCR on the 5' RACE reads and lists one entry per CDR3 protein. The sample carries 400,000 to 550,000 distinct CDR3 sequences, approximately 22% recorded once. This sample was also put to use in a study of T cells expressing NK-cell markers.

The sample consisted of CD4+ T cells sorted from blood. This rearrangement joins TRBV10-2 to TRBJ2-1; TRBD2 agrees at 8 bases. The TCR originated in a young woman in good health. The CDR3 loop reads CASIGGRSYNEQFF. CDR3 nucleotides: TGCGCCAGCATAGGCGGGAGGTCCTACAATGAGCAGTTCTTC.